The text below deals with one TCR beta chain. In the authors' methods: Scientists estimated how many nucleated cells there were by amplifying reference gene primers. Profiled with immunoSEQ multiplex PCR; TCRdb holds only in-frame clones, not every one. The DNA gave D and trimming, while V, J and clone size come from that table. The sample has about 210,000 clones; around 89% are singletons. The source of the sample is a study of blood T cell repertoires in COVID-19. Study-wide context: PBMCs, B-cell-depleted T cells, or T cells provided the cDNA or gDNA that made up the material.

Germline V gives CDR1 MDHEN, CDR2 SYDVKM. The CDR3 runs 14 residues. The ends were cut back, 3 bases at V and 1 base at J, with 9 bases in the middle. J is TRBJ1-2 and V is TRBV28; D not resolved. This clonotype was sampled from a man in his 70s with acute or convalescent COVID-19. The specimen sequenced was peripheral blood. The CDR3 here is CASSFGSINYGYTF. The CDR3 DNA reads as TGTGCCAGCAGTTTCGGGAGCATTAACTATGGCTACACCTTC.